This paragraph reports one T cell receptor (beta chain). Its antigen is not identified. Researchers used 5'RACE with constant-segment primers to make TCR alpha and TCR beta cDNA libraries that carry sample barcodes and UMIs. TCRdb recomputed calls from the 5' RACE reads with MiXCR, one row per CDR3 protein. This table has 500,000 to 600,000 distinct CDR3 sequences, about 20% appearing once. The data stem from a study of T-cell memory formation after mild COVID-19. The overall study: TCR clusters were mostly donor specific.

Study-wide points: Some SARS-CoV-2-responding clones were already detected in memory before infection.

This CDR3 spans 12 amino acids. The V segment lost 3 bases and the J segment 12 bases; nucleotides outside the gene matches: 6. Germline CDR1 LGHNA, CDR2 YNFKEQ. The chain joins TRBV4-2 to TRBJ1-2, with TRBD1 matching over 8 bases. Sequencing used PBMCs or a T cell subset sorted from them (not recorded which). The TCR was taken from an adult woman who had mild COVID-19 (a few samples of this study predate the infection). Cell type and time point are not known. This CDR3 is CASSQERQGNTF. The CDR3 region has the DNA TGTGCCAGCAGCCAGGAAAGACAGGGGAACACCTTC.